This TCR beta chain was retrieved from a study of Ad26.COV2.S vaccination and SARS-CoV-2 variants. Repertoires were generated with immunoSEQ multiplex PCR, while TCRdb's copy carries only in-frame clones and drops some. The sample yields 380,000 or so clones, 75% to 90% seen once. Treatment of the sample: some 20 received Ad26.COV2.S at low or high dose, single or two shots; five or six received placebo; per-sample allocation not given. Specimens were obtained on day 63 following the first vaccine or placebo injection. It was an adult aged 18-55 years in Boston who was the donor. This sequence was found in a person between 18 and 60 years old who received the Ad26.COV2.S COVID-19 vaccine or a placebo. The sample in question was peripheral blood, obtained in a trial of Ad26.COV2.S vaccine versus placebo.

The CDR3 DNA sequence: TGTGCCAGTAACTTAGGCCTGGGACAGCTCTCTGGGGCCAACGTCCTGACTTTC. This sequence encodes CASNLGLGQLSGANVLTF. The chain combines TRBV19 with TRBJ2-6; 7 bases align to TRBD1. CDR3 size: 18 residues. J was trimmed by 0 bases and V by 7 bases; bases with no gene match: 12. Germline loops: CDR1 LNHDA, CDR2 SQIVND (reference sequence).